Listed below are T cell receptor beta chains from one sample, sequenced in a study of molecular identifiers for immune sequencing clone quantification. TCRdb independently ran MiXCR on the PCR reads; one entry per CDR3 protein. The repertoire holds about 640,000 distinct CDR3 sequences, 15% to 20% seen once, with about 0.9% in the top ten. Sequenced: naive CD8+ T cells from blood, with Jurkat cell RNA spiked in. These TCRs come from a human donor in good health. Some libraries in this study had Jurkat cell RNA spiked in. Each CDR3 is given with its conserved first and last residue. The D gene is left open where the match is weak. Only some rows state a clone size, as once, few, many or a class for expanded clones.

D gene | J gene | V gene | clone size | CDR3 DNA | CDR3 protein
. | TRBJ2-2 | TRBV10-2 | few | TGCGCCAGCAGTGAAACCCCCATCGGTCTCACCGGGGAGCTGTTTTTT | CASSETPIGLTGELFF
TRBD1 | TRBJ2-7 | TRBV4-1 | many | TGCGCCACCAGAGGGGACAGCTACGAGCAGTACTTC | CATRGDSYEQYF
TRBD2 | TRBJ2-3 | TRBV7-2 | many | TGTGCCAGCAGCTTAGTAGCGGGGGCCATCACAGATACGCAGTATTTT | CASSLVAGAITDTQYF
. | TRBJ2-7 | TRBV7-2 | few | TGTGCCAGCAGCTTCTATCCAGGCAGATACGAGCAGTACTTC | CASSFYPGRYEQYF
. | TRBJ2-7 | TRBV29-1 | few | TGCAGCGTTGCGTTCGACAACTCCTACGAGCAGTACTTC | CSVAFDNSYEQYF
. | TRBJ1-1 | TRBV4-3 | many | TGCGCCAGCAGCCAAGTTACGAACACTGAAGCTTTCTTT | CASSQVTNTEAFF
. | TRBJ2-7 | TRBV11-2 | . | TGTGCCAGCAGCTTAATTGGGAGCTCCTACGAGCAGTACTTC | CASSLIGSSYEQYF
. | TRBJ2-5 | TRBV7-6 | many | TGTGCCAGCAAAAGTCTTACGGTCGAGACCCAGTACTTC | CASKSLTVETQYF
TRBD1 | TRBJ2-5 | TRBV4-3 | many | TGCGCCAGCAGCCAAGATTCGACAGGGGGCCTGGAGACCCAGTACTTC | CASSQDSTGGLETQYF
. | TRBJ1-5 | TRBV19 | few | TGTGCCAGTAGCTCCGGCGGAGGGCGCGACAGCAATCAGCCCCAGCATTTT | CASSSGGGRDSNQPQHF
. | TRBJ1-3 | TRBV5-4 | many | TGTGCCAGCAGCGGGACTTTGGGGTCCGGAAACACCATATATTTT | CASSGTLGSGNTIYF
TRBD2 | TRBJ2-7 | TRBV6-1 | many | TGTGCCAGCCATGGAGCGGGAGAGGTCGAGCAGTACTTC | CASHGAGEVEQYF
. | TRBJ2-3 | TRBV2 | many | TGTGCCAGCAGTGAGTGGTTGGGACCAGATACGCAGTATTTT | CASSEWLGPDTQYF
. | TRBJ2-7 | TRBV6-6 | . | TGTGCCAGCAGTTACGGACTAACCTCCTACGAGCAGTACTTC | CASSYGLTSYEQYF
. | TRBJ2-3 | TRBV6-2/TRBV6-3 | many | TGTGCCAGCAACCTGGGGGCAACAGATACGCAGTATTTT | CASNLGATDTQYF
. | TRBJ2-2 | TRBV30 | . | TGTGCCTGGAGTGTAATGGGGGCTGCCGGGGAGCTGTTTTTT | CAWSVMGAAGELFF
. | TRBJ2-1 | TRBV15 | many | TGTGCCACCAGCAGAGATCTGGGGGGGGCTGAGCAGTTCTTC | CATSRDLGGAEQFF
. | TRBJ2-7 | TRBV28 | few | TGTGCCAGCAGTTTTGGCAGGGGAACCTACGAGCAGTACTTC | CASSFGRGTYEQYF
. | TRBJ2-1 | TRBV28 | . | TGTGCCAGCACTGGACTACCCCCCTACAATGAGCAGTTCTTC | CASTGLPPYNEQFF
TRBD2 | TRBJ2-5 | TRBV28 | many | TGTGCCAGCAGGCCCTCCAGCCTAGCGGGAGGCTTGGAGACCCAGTACTTC | CASRPSSLAGGLETQYF
TRBD1 | TRBJ2-2 | TRBV3-1 | once | TGTGCCAGCAACAGGGGTGTAGGCACGAACACCGGGGAGCTGTTTTTT | CASNRGVGTNTGELFF
. | TRBJ2-7 | TRBV7-3 | few | TGTGCCAGCAGCTTATATGGGGGACCCTACGAGCAGTACTTC | CASSLYGGPYEQYF
. | TRBJ2-2 | TRBV7-9 | many | TGTGCCAGCACCTTTCATACCGGGGAGCTGTTTTTT | CASTFHTGELFF
. | TRBJ2-2 | TRBV19 | many | TGTGCCAGTACTGGGCCGAACACCGGGGAGCTGTTTTTT | CASTGPNTGELFF
. | TRBJ2-3 | TRBV7-9 | . | TGTGCCAGCAGCTCCGCGGCGGGGTACACAGATACGCAGTATTTT | CASSSAAGYTDTQYF
TRBD1 | TRBJ1-1 | TRBV7-2 | many | TGTGCCAGCAGCTTCCCGACAGGGACCTTTGCGAACACTGAAGCTTTCTTT | CASSFPTGTFANTEAFF
. | TRBJ2-5 | TRBV9 | many | TGTGCCAGCAGCGCCCGACGACTAGGGGCCGGAGAGACCCAGTACTTC | CASSARRLGAGETQYF
. | TRBJ2-1 | TRBV6-5 | few | TGTGCCAGCATTGCCGGGATCGGACCTACCAATGAGCAGTTCTTC | CASIAGIGPTNEQFF
. | TRBJ2-2 | TRBV9 | . | TGTGCCAGCAGCGCCCCTGGTGCGGTGAACACCGGGGAGCTGTTTTTT | CASSAPGAVNTGELFF
TRBD1 | TRBJ1-5 | TRBV12-3/TRBV12-4 | many | TGTGCCAGCAGTTATCATCCCGGGACAGGGGATTATAGCAATCAGCCCCAGCATTTT | CASSYHPGTGDYSNQPQHF
. | TRBJ1-1 | TRBV27 | . | TGTGCCAGCAGTTTATCCCCTGGGATGAACACTGAAGCTTTCTTT | CASSLSPGMNTEAFF
TRBD2 | TRBJ2-5 | TRBV7-8 | many | TGTGCCAGCACCCTCCTAGCGGGGTTACAAGAGACCCAGTACTTC | CASTLLAGLQETQYF
. | TRBJ1-1 | TRBV14 | few | TGTGCCAGCAGCCAACTAGGGGAGAACACTGAAGCTTTCTTT | CASSQLGENTEAFF
TRBD1 | TRBJ2-1 | TRBV6-6 | many | TGTGCCAGCAGCCCTGGGACAGGGTTCTTCAATGAGCAGTTCTTC | CASSPGTGFFNEQFF
. | TRBJ2-2 | TRBV20-1 | many | TGCAGTGCCGATTCTGGGAACACCGGGGAGCTGTTTTTT | CSADSGNTGELFF
. | TRBJ2-2 | TRBV9 | . | TGTGCCAGCAGCGTAAGCGGCAGCTCGAACACCGGGGAGCTGGTTTTT | CASSVSGSSNTGELVF
. | TRBJ1-2 | TRBV30 | . | TGTGCCTGGAATTTCAGGCCGTTAGGGAACTATGGCTACACCTTC | CAWNFRPLGNYGYTF
. | TRBJ2-7 | TRBV6-1 | many | TGTGCCAGCAGTGAAGCGTCTTCGGGCTCGGAGGAGCAGTACTTC | CASSEASSGSEEQYF
. | TRBJ1-1 | TRBV7-2 | . | TGTGCCAGCAGCTTGCCGACAGGCTGGCCCATGAACACTGAAGCTTTCTTT | CASSLPTGWPMNTEAFF
. | TRBJ2-7 | TRBV27 | many | TGTGCCAGCGGGTACGAGCAGTACTTC | CASGYEQYF
TRBD2 | TRBJ2-1 | TRBV4-1 | many | TGCGCCAGCCGAGCGGGGCCTAGCGATTACAATGAGCAGTTCTTC | CASRAGPSDYNEQFF
. | TRBJ2-1 | TRBV28 | . | TGTGCCTGCAGTTTCCGGGGGACCTACAATGAGCAGTTCTTC | CACSFRGTYNEQFF
. | TRBJ2-5 | TRBV7-9 | many | TGTGCCAGCAGCCCTGGATATTCGGAGACCCAGTACTTC | CASSPGYSETQYF
TRBD1 | TRBJ1-6 | TRBV12-3/TRBV12-4 | many | TGTGCCAGCAGTTTGTCGGCAGGGGGTAGGACCTATAATTCACCCCTCCACTTT | CASSLSAGGRTYNSPLHF
. | TRBJ2-6 | TRBV14 | many | TGTGCCAGCAGCCAAGTAGGGGGGATCCTTGGGGCCAACGTCCTGACTTTC | CASSQVGGILGANVLTF
TRBD1 | TRBJ1-1 | TRBV7-9 | many | TGTGCCAGCAGCTTAGGAAGGGGACAGGGGCTCGGTGAAGCTTTCTTT | CASSLGRGQGLGEAFF
. | TRBJ2-7 | TRBV7-9 | . | TGTGCCAGCAGCCCCAGCGAGACCTACGAGCAGTACTTC | CASSPSETYEQYF
. | TRBJ1-6 | TRBV12-3/TRBV12-4 | many | TGTGCCAGCAGTTTAGTTTGGGACTCCTCTCCCCGGTCACCCCTCCACTTT | CASSLVWDSSPRSPLHF
. | TRBJ2-7 | TRBV7-6 | . | TGTGCCAGCAGCTGGGACTCCACGAGCTCCTACGAGCAGTACTTC | CASSWDSTSSYEQYF
. | TRBJ2-4 | TRBV7-7 | many | TGTGCCAGCAGGCTTGTAGAGGAGAAGACCCTAGCCAAAAACATTCAGTACTTC | CASRLVEEKTLAKNIQYF
. | TRBJ2-7 | TRBV4-2 | many | TGTGCCAGCAGCCACGAACTGGGGGCGGGGTCTGGGGAGCAGTACTTC | CASSHELGAGSGEQYF
TRBD2 | TRBJ2-1 | TRBV4-3 | many | TGCGCCAGCAGCGCCTGGGAGGGGTCCTACAATGAGCAGTTCTTC | CASSAWEGSYNEQFF
TRBD2 | TRBJ2-3 | TRBV28 | many | TGTGCCAGCACTCGACTAGCGGGACACACAGATACGCAGTATTTT | CASTRLAGHTDTQYF
TRBD1 | TRBJ1-1 | TRBV4-3 | many | TGCGCCAGCAGCCAGGGGGACAGGGGATATGTTGAAGCTTTCTTT | CASSQGDRGYVEAFF
TRBD2 | TRBJ2-3 | TRBV7-2 | many | TGTGCCAGCAGCTTAGGCCCTAGCGGTAGCACAGATACGCAGTATTTT | CASSLGPSGSTDTQYF
. | TRBJ1-4 | TRBV11-2 | . | TGTGCCGGCAGCTTAAGCAGGGATGAAAAACTGTTTTTT | CAGSLSRDEKLFF
. | TRBJ2-7 | TRBV20-1 | . | TGCAGTGCTAGAGCTTTCCTTACTTCCTACGAGCAGTACTTC | CSARAFLTSYEQYF
TRBD1 | TRBJ2-3 | TRBV12-3/TRBV12-4 | few | TGTGCCAGCAGTGGACAGGGATTGGTAGATACGCAGTATTTT | CASSGQGLVDTQYF
. | TRBJ2-7 | TRBV5-6 | many | TGTGCCAGCAGCTTTAGCCAGGCCTACGAGCAGTACTTC | CASSFSQAYEQYF